Following are 31 T cell receptor beta chains from one sample sequenced in a study of cytomegalovirus exposure and HLA in healthy donors. Vbeta (60) and Jbeta (13) primers were used in the PCR. Produced via immunoSEQ multiplex PCR; TCRdb's table is partial and in-frame only. This sample's table reports about 110,000 clones. Material for sequencing was PBMCs. The source of these receptors is a man aged 35 to 55 in good health and CMV-seropositive.

This chain connects TRBV30 to TRBJ2-6; D unclear. There are 14 residues in the CDR3. The V end was cut by 0 bases, the J end by 0 bases, with 3 bases between. Per germline, CDR1 GTSNPN and CDR2 SVGIG (reference sequence). The CDR3: CAWSVGSGANVLTF. The CDR3 DNA follows: TGTGCCTGGAGTGTCGGCTCTGGGGCCAACGTCCTGACTTTC. Variable domain in full (rest from reference TRBV30 and TRBJ2-6): SQTIHQWPATLVQPVGSPLSLECTVEGTSNPNLYWYRQAAGRGLQLLFYSVGIGQISSEVPQNLSASRPQDRQFILSSKKLLLSDSGFYLCAWSVGSGANVLTFGAGSRLTVL.

This rearrangement joins TRBV5-1 to TRBJ2-7, with 7 bases aligning to TRBD2. CDR1 and CDR2 (germline): SGHRS, YFSETQ. The V gene end was trimmed by 0 bases and the J gene end by 2 bases; junction bases not matched to a gene: 5. This CDR3 spans 15 amino acids. The CDR3 sequence is CASSLAAGVTYEQYF. Written as DNA, the CDR3 is TGCGCCAGCAGCTTGGCTGCGGGAGTTACCTACGAGCAGTACTTC. The full variable domain, with the rest looked up from reference TRBV5-1 and TRBJ2-7, is KAGVTQTPRYLIKTRGQQVTLSCSPISGHRSVSWYQQTPGQGLQFLFEYFSETQRNKGNFPGRFSGRQFSNSRSEMNVSTLELGDSALYLCASSLAAGVTYEQYFGPGTRLTVT.

The genes are TRBV7-3 and TRBJ2-1, with 9 bases identical to TRBD1. The CDR3 has 15 residues. The germline gives CDR1 SGHTA, CDR2 FQGTGA. J lost 10 bases, V lost 3 bases, and 10 bases had no gene match. The CDR3 region has the DNA TGTGCCAGCAGCTTGGGACAGGGCGGAAAAATAGAGCAGTTCTTC. It specifies CASSLGQGGKIEQFF.

The chain uses TRBV7-9 and TRBJ2-7; 7 bases align to TRBD1. The CDR3 is 17 residues long. V was clipped by 2 bases and J by 3 bases; unmatched bases: 13. CDR1 and CDR2 (germline): SEHNR, FQNEAQ (reference sequence). The CDR3 nucleotides read TGTGCCAGCAGCTTAACCCATGATGCGAGGGACAGCTACGAGCAGTACTTC. This gives the protein CASSLTHDARDSYEQYF.

The chain couples TRBV19 to TRBJ1-2; possibly TRBD1 for D (5 bases). Germline V gene data show CDR1 as LNHDA and CDR2 as SQIVND (reference sequence). Between the trimmed V and J ends, which lost 7 bases and 1 base, there was a span of 13 bases. The CDR3 consists of 14 residues. The CDR3 coding sequence is TGTGCCAGTACCATACCGGGGGGTAACTATGGCTACACCTTC. Residues: CASTIPGGNYGYTF.

V usage is TRBV5-1 and J usage is TRBJ2-5; D possibly corresponds to TRBD1 (5 bases). The better agreement between TRBJ2-7 and the DNA end casts doubt on the J call. CDR3 length: 13 residues. CDR1 and CDR2 (germline): SGHRS, YFSETQ. The CDR3 DNA follows: TGCGCCAGCTCACAGGATAACCCCTACGAGCAGTACTTC. It specifies CASSQDNPYEQYF.

The chain recombines TRBV6-6 with TRBJ2-7; weak D call: TRBD1 (6 bases). V gave up 4 bases and J gave up 3 bases, with 10 bases separating them. Germline values: CDR1 MNHNY, CDR2 SVGAGI (reference sequence). The length of the CDR3 is 13 residues. CDR3 DNA: TGTGCCAGCAGTTTCGGACAGAACTACGAGCAGTACTTC. This codes for CASSFGQNYEQYF.

CDR3 sequence (DNA): TGTGCCAGCAGCTTCCCAGGGTCGCCGTACAATGAGCAGTTCTTC. Its protein is CASSFPGSPYNEQFF. The V call is TRBV11-3, the J call TRBJ2-1, with a tentative D call TRBD1 (5 bases). From germline, CDR1 is SGHNT and CDR2 YENEEA. The CDR3 sequence is 15 residues long. V was trimmed by 3 bases and J by 4 bases, leaving 13 bases between them.

The chain uses TRBV19 and TRBJ2-3; 11 bases map to TRBD2. The J segment lost 9 bases and the V segment lost 2 bases, leaving 16 bases of the junction unmatched. The V gene's germline CDR1 is LNHDA and CDR2 SQIVND (reference sequence). The CDR3 runs 18 residues. CDR3 in amino acids: CASSIKLVTSGKTLTQYF. The CDR3 DNA sequence: TGTGCCAGTAGTATAAAACTCGTGACTAGCGGGAAGACTCTAACGCAGTATTTT.

V usage is TRBV28 and J usage is TRBJ2-5; TRBD1 might be the D (5 bases). Trimming removed 4 bases at V and 2 bases at J, with 14 bases between. Germline V gene sequence: CDR1 MDHEN, CDR2 SYDVKM. The CDR3 contains 15 residues. CDR3 nucleotide sequence: TGTGCCAGCAGTTCACCCCCCCGGACACAAGAGACCCAGTACTTC. The encoded protein is CASSSPPRTQETQYF.

The rearrangement joins TRBV19 to TRBJ1-1, with 10 bases that match TRBD1. Germline CDR1 LNHDA, CDR2 SQIVND (reference sequence). V lost 6 bases and J lost 0; bases outside the gene matches: 13. CDR3 length equals 18 residues. As DNA, the CDR3 is TGTGCCAGTAGGCCGGGACAGGGGTTACAGTTGATGAACACTGAAGCTTTCTTT. It translates to CASRPGQGLQLMNTEAFF.

V and J are TRBV7-3 and TRBJ2-2; TRBD1 aligns across 7 bases. Germline CDR1 and CDR2: SGHTA and FQGTGA. CDR3 length: 16 residues. With 2 bases clipped from V and 2 bases from J, the junction kept 5 bases outside the gene matches. This chain's CDR3 is CASSLSPGGNTGELFF. Written as DNA, the CDR3 is TGTGCCAGCAGCTTATCGCCAGGGGGAAACACCGGGGAGCTGTTTTTT.

This sequence joins TRBV14 and TRBJ1-1; no clear D. V lost 0 bases and J lost 0, with 5 bases in between. From germline, CDR1 is SGHDN and CDR2 FVKESK. This CDR3 contains 14 residues. The CDR3 nucleotides are TGTGCCAGCAGCCAAGAGTTATTGAACACTGAAGCTTTCTTT. Protein sequence: CASSQELLNTEAFF.

The chain combines TRBV28 with TRBJ1-5; 7 positions agree with TRBD1. There are 14 residues in the CDR3. Trimming removed 6 bases from V and 7 bases from J; junction bases left unmatched: 9. Germline CDR1 reads MDHEN; CDR2 reads SYDVKM. CDR3 in amino acids: CASRRDSAYQPQHF. The CDR3 nucleotides read TGTGCCAGCAGGAGGGACAGCGCTTACCAGCCCCAGCATTTT.

This chain links TRBV29-1 with TRBJ1-1, with D unclear. CDR3 length: 14 amino acids. The germline CDR1 and CDR2 sequences are SQVTM and ANQGSEA. V lost 3 bases and J 1 base, leaving 12 bases between the germline ends. Here the CDR3 DNA reads TGCAGCGTTGATCTTACGGGGAAGAACACTGAAGCTTTCTTT. Translating it yields CSVDLTGKNTEAFF.

The V and J genes are TRBV7-9 and TRBJ2-3; D gene unclear. With 5 bases removed from V and 0 bases from J, the gap between germline ends came to 3 bases. Per the germline V gene, CDR1 is SEHNR and CDR2 is FQNEAQ (reference sequence). This CDR3 region has 12 residues. The chain's CDR3 is CASSLSTDTQYF. The CDR3 bases are TGTGCCAGCAGCCTAAGCACAGATACGCAGTATTTT.

V usage is TRBV7-3 and J usage is TRBJ2-2; 9 positions match TRBD1. From germline, CDR1 is SGHTA and CDR2 FQGTGA. J was trimmed by 1 base and V by 5 bases; bases with no gene match: 2. CDR3 length equals 15 residues. The CDR3 protein is CASSLGQGNTGELFF. CDR3 sequence (DNA): TGTGCCAGCAGCCTGGGACAGGGGAACACCGGGGAGCTGTTTTTT.

This sequence joins TRBV7-9 and TRBJ1-5; D call uncertain. The CDR3 has 15 amino acids. The germline CDR1 and CDR2 sequences are SEHNR and FQNEAQ (reference sequence). V lost 1 base to trimming and J lost 0 bases, with 7 bases between them. CDR3 protein: CASSLGPFSNQPQHF. The CDR3 DNA follows: TGTGCCAGCAGCTTAGGGCCCTTTAGCAATCAGCCCCAGCATTTT.

The genes are TRBV4-2 and TRBJ2-1; no clear D. Looked up from germline, CDR1 is LGHNA and CDR2 is YNFKEQ. V was trimmed by 1 base and J by 1 base, leaving 8 bases between them. CDR3 length: 15 amino acids. In DNA form, the CDR3 reads TGTGCCAGCAGCCAAGTGGAGTCGTCCTACAATGAGCAGTTCTTC. It encodes CASSQVESSYNEQFF.

This chain links TRBV6-1 with TRBJ1-5, with a tentative D call TRBD1 (5 bases). CDR3 length: 13 residues. The germline gives CDR1 MNHNS, CDR2 SASEGT. Trimming removed 0 bases at V and 6 bases at J, with 6 bases between. CDR3 sequence (DNA): TGTGCCAGCAGTGAAGCCAGGGCTCAGCCCCAGCATTTT. Residues: CASSEARAQPQHF.

This rearrangement joins TRBV28 to TRBJ2-2; weak D call: TRBD1 (5 bases). This CDR3 comprises 17 residues. From germline, CDR1 is MDHEN and CDR2 SYDVKM. V lost 3 bases to trimming and J lost 0 bases, with 14 bases between them. CDR3 region: CASSLSDSSPNTGELFF. In DNA, the CDR3 is TGTGCCAGCAGTTTGTCAGACAGTAGCCCGAACACCGGGGAGCTGTTTTTT.

The J gene is TRBJ2-7, the V gene TRBV2; 16 nucleotides match TRBD2. CDR1 and CDR2 (germline): SNHLY, FYNNEI. The CDR3 is 13 amino acids. V lost 9 bases and J lost 6; bases outside the gene matches: 2. CDR3 sequence (DNA): TGTGCCAGGGGACTAGCGGGAGGGGGCGAGCAGTACTTC. Amino acids: CARGLAGGGEQYF.

The chain joins TRBV7-2 to TRBJ1-1, with D unclear. CDR1 and CDR2 from the germline V gene are SGHTA and FQGNSA. The germline V and J ends were trimmed by 7 bases and 6 bases, with 12 bases remaining between them. This CDR3 has 12 amino acids. This chain's CDR3 is CASNDAGSEAFF. The CDR3 DNA follows: TGTGCCAGCAACGACGCAGGTTCTGAAGCTTTCTTT.

The chain uses TRBV5-1 and TRBJ2-3; D remains unclear. CDR1 SGHRS and CDR2 YFSETQ come from the germline V gene. The CDR3 has 15 residues. Trimming shortened V by 4 bases and J by 1 base, and 13 bases separated the two germline ends. CDR3: CASSPLRGGTDTQYF. The CDR3 region has the DNA TGCGCCAGCAGCCCCCTTCGCGGTGGCACAGATACGCAGTATTTT.

The chain combines TRBV5-1 with TRBJ2-5; 7 bases agree with TRBD1. The DNA end is more similar to TRBJ2-7, so the J call may be wrong. Germline CDR1 is SGHRS and CDR2 is YFSETQ. The CDR3 contains 14 residues. Here the CDR3 DNA reads TGCGCCAGCAGCCACCGGGACAGCTCCTACGAGCAGTACTTC. Residues: CASSHRDSSYEQYF.

The rearrangement uses TRBV28 and TRBJ2-1; 9 positions match TRBD2. Germline CDR1 is MDHEN and CDR2 is SYDVKM. This CDR3 comprises 15 residues. Trimming at V came to 9 bases and at J to 9 bases, leaving 15 bases not matched to a gene. The CDR3 protein is CASRIRGGRGTEQFF. Written as DNA, the CDR3 is TGTGCCAGTCGAATCAGGGGCGGGAGGGGGACTGAGCAGTTCTTC.

This chain connects TRBV28 to TRBJ1-4; maybe TRBD1 (6 bases). Deletions cut 6 bases from V and 4 bases from J, with 12 bases between. CDR3 length equals 14 residues. Germline V lookup: CDR1 MDHEN, CDR2 SYDVKM. The CDR3 reads CASSLQGDNEKLFF. CDR3 in DNA: TGTGCCAGCAGCCTACAGGGAGATAATGAAAAACTGTTTTTT.

The rearrangement joins TRBV7-3 to TRBJ2-1; weak D call: TRBD2 (7 bases). The CDR3 sequence is 12 residues long. V was cut by 3 bases and J by 10 bases, with 10 bases left in between. Germline CDR1 is SGHTA and CDR2 is FQGTGA. The CDR3 region is CASSFGGREQFF. CDR3 DNA: TGTGCCAGCAGCTTCGGGGGGCGAGAGCAGTTCTTC. Variable domain in full (rest from reference TRBV7-3 and TRBJ2-1): GAGVSQTPSNKVTEKGKYVELRCDPISGHTALYWYRQSLGQGPEFLIYFQGTGAADDSGLPNDRFFAVRPEGSVSTLKIQRTERGDSAVYLCASSFGGREQFFGPGTRLTVL.

The chain employs TRBV19 and TRBJ2-6; unclear D gene. The length of the CDR3 is 14 residues. The germline V and J ends were trimmed by 6 bases and 1 base, with 7 bases remaining between them. In germline, CDR1 is LNHDA, CDR2 SQIVND (reference sequence). The chain's CDR3 is CASSPGSGANVLTF. CDR3 nucleotide sequence: TGTGCCAGTAGCCCGGGTTCTGGGGCCAACGTCCTGACTTTC.

The chain recombines TRBV18 with TRBJ1-2, with 10 bases matching TRBD1. Looked up from germline, CDR1 is KGHSH and CDR2 is LQKENI. V gave up 3 bases and J gave up 4 bases; unmatched junction bases: 8. This CDR3 has 16 residues. CDR3 in DNA: TGTGCCAGCTCACCCGGACAGGGGGGTAACGGCTATGGCTACACCTTC. This sequence encodes CASSPGQGGNGYGYTF.

The chain employs TRBV6-4 and TRBJ2-3; 7 bases map to TRBD1. V gave up 6 bases and J gave up 2 bases; unmatched junction bases: 8. Germline V lookup: CDR1 MRHNA, CDR2 SNTAGT. This CDR3 comprises 15 residues. DNA of the CDR3: TGTGCCAGCAGAGGTACAGGGGCCTCCACAGATACGCAGTATTTT. Amino acid sequence: CASRGTGASTDTQYF.